These 27 T cell receptor beta chains originate from one sample sequenced in a study of blood T cell repertoires in COVID-19. Data came from immunoSEQ multiplex PCR; TCRdb stores just in-frame clones and leaves some out. The repertoire holds 100,000 or so clones, around 83% seen once, with 15% in the top ten. Sequencing was performed on peripheral blood. The receptors stem from a woman older than 75 with acute or convalescent COVID-19.

The chain couples TRBV24-1 to TRBJ2-3; a possible D gene is TRBD2 (7 bases). The length of the CDR3 is 15 residues. V was trimmed by 4 bases and J by 6 bases, leaving 16 bases between them. In germline, CDR1 is KGHDR, CDR2 SFDVKD. CDR3 in DNA: TGTGCCACCAGTGACTCCGTAGGGGGAGGGGATACGCAGTATTTT. This gives the protein CATSDSVGGGDTQYF.

The chain employs TRBV9 and TRBJ2-1; 8 bases match TRBD2. This CDR3 is built from 15 residues. In germline, CDR1 is SGDLS, CDR2 YYNGEE. Unmatched junction bases numbered 5, after V lost 2 bases and J lost 4 bases. The CDR3, as DNA: TGTGCCAGCAGCGTGACGGGAGGGCTGTACAATGAGCAGTTCTTC. It specifies CASSVTGGLYNEQFF. Full variable domain (outside the CDR3, taken from reference TRBV9 and TRBJ2-1): DSGVTQTPKHLITATGQRVTLRCSPRSGDLSVYWYQQSLDQGLQFLIQYYNGEERAKGNILERFSAQQFPDLHSELNLSSLELGDSALYFCASSVTGGLYNEQFFGPGTRLTVL.

This chain uses TRBV27 with TRBJ1-6; no clear D gene. Germline CDR1 MNHEY, CDR2 SMNVEV (reference sequence). The ends were cut back, 3 bases at V and 0 bases at J, with 12 bases in the middle. This CDR3 has 17 amino acids. DNA of the CDR3: TGTGCCAGCAGTTTGGGAGGATCGAGCTCCTATAATTCACCCCTCCACTTT. It codes for CASSLGGSSSYNSPLHF.

This clone was seen a few times. The rearrangement joins TRBV2 to TRBJ1-5, with TRBD1 as a possible D gene (6 bases). Trimming left V 2 bases short and J 7 bases short, with 18 bases between. CDR1 is SNHLY and CDR2 is FYNNEI in the germline V gene. CDR3 length: 16 residues. CDR3 protein: CASSENRDTLLQPQHF. CDR3 coding DNA: TGTGCCAGCAGTGAAAACAGGGATACCCTTCTCCAGCCCCAGCATTTT. Variable domain in full (rest from reference TRBV2 and TRBJ1-5): EPEVTQTPSHQVTQMGQEVILRCVPISNHLYFYWYRQILGQKVEFLVSFYNNEISEKSEIFDDQFSVERPDGSNFTLKIRSTKLEDSAMYFCASSENRDTLLQPQHFGDGTRLSIL.

The CDR3 is CASSEASTDTQYF. The CDR3, as DNA: TGTGCCAGCAGCGAGGCTAGCACAGATACGCAGTATTTT. V and J are TRBV5-4 and TRBJ2-3; D is unresolved. Trimming removed 4 bases at V and 0 bases at J, with 6 bases between. The CDR3 length is 13 residues. Per the germline V gene, CDR1 is SGHNT and CDR2 is YYREEE (reference sequence).

CDR3 sequence reads: CASSSGVGTQYF. The CDR3 DNA is TGTGCCAGCAGCTCGGGGGTAGGCACGCAGTATTTT. This chain joins TRBV7-9 and TRBJ2-3; tentatively, D is TRBD2 (6 bases). The CDR3 covers 12 residues. Germline CDR1 SEHNR, CDR2 FQNEAQ (reference sequence). V shed 4 bases and J shed 9 bases, with 11 bases lying between them.

The CDR3 sequence is CASSNGQGNSPLHF. The CDR3 nucleotides are TGTGCCAGTAGTAACGGACAGGGCAATTCACCCCTCCACTTT. This chain joins TRBV19 and TRBJ1-6; 8 bases match TRBD1. V lost 4 bases to trimming and J lost 7 bases; unmatched junction nucleotides: 3. Germline assignment: CDR1 LNHDA and CDR2 SQIVND (reference sequence). The CDR3 is 14 amino acids.

J is TRBJ2-7 and V is TRBV6-6; weak D call: TRBD1 (6 bases). This CDR3 has 13 residues. The V gene lost 6 bases and the J gene lost 6 bases, with 15 bases spanning the gap. Per germline, CDR1 MNHNY and CDR2 SVGAGI (reference sequence). The CDR3 loop reads CASSLQGESEQYV. In nucleotides, the CDR3 is TGTGCCAGCAGCCTACAGGGTGAGAGCGAGCAGTACGTC.

The chain is built from TRBV7-6 and TRBJ2-7; 7 nucleotides align to TRBD1. V lost 4 bases and J lost 6; bases outside the gene matches: 9. There are 14 residues in the CDR3. CDR1 and CDR2 (germline): SGHVS, FNYEAQ. The CDR3 spells CASSSTGRPVEQYF. The CDR3 DNA reads TGTGCCAGCAGCTCGACAGGGCGTCCAGTCGAGCAGTACTTC.

The chain uses TRBV11-2 and TRBJ2-7; D is ambiguous. The ends were cut back, 5 bases at V and 5 bases at J, with 13 bases in the middle. This CDR3 is built from 13 residues. Germline CDR1 SGHAT, CDR2 FQNNGV. CDR3 in amino acids: CASSLRRADEQYF. The CDR3 nucleotides read TGTGCCAGCAGCCTCCGGAGAGCCGACGAGCAGTACTTC.

The V and J genes are TRBV4-1 and TRBJ1-1; tentative D call: TRBD1 (5 bases). Germline V CDR1 and CDR2: MGHRA, YSYEKL. V was clipped by 1 base and J by 8 bases, with 14 bases between them. This CDR3 contains 14 residues. CDR3 protein: CASSQAGTYPEAFF. The CDR3 DNA is TGCGCCAGCAGCCAAGCCGGGACTTACCCCGAAGCTTTCTTT.

The chain recombines TRBV28 with TRBJ2-5; the D gene is possibly TRBD1 (8 bases). Trimming cost V 5 bases and J 2 bases, with 18 bases left between them. Germline CDR1 is MDHEN and CDR2 is SYDVKM. The length of the CDR3 is 16 residues. The CDR3 sequence: CASSLRTGREQETQYF. CDR3 in DNA: TGTGCCAGCAGTCTCCGGACAGGGAGGGAACAAGAGACCCAGTACTTC.

The chain carries TRBV28 and TRBJ1-3; D remains unclear. This CDR3 region has 16 residues. In germline, CDR1 is MDHEN, CDR2 SYDVKM. Trimming stripped 3 bases from V and 0 bases from J, with 12 bases between. Written as DNA, the CDR3 is TGTGCCAGCAGTTTGATCAGTTCATTCTCTGGAAACACCATATATTTT. As protein: CASSLISSFSGNTIYF.

This clone was seen only once. The V call is TRBV6-5, the J call TRBJ2-3, with 7 bases identical to TRBD2. V shed 2 bases and J 2 bases; nucleotides not matched to a gene: 7. This CDR3 comprises 16 residues. Germline CDR1 and CDR2: MNHEY and SVGAGI. CDR3 in DNA: TGTGCCAGCAGTTACCTTCCGGGGGGTAACACAGATACGCAGTATTTT. Its translation: CASSYLPGGNTDTQYF.

The rearrangement links TRBV7-2 to TRBJ2-3, with 12 positions matching TRBD2. The CDR3 totals 16 residues. The trim removed 4 bases at V and 4 bases at J, leaving 6 bases unmatched. From germline, CDR1 is SGHTA and CDR2 FQGNSA. The CDR3 region is CASSSRLAGEPDTQYF. CDR3 DNA: TGTGCCAGCAGCTCTAGACTAGCGGGAGAACCAGATACGCAGTATTTT.

V is TRBV18 and J is TRBJ2-7, with TRBD2 identical over 11 bases. CDR3 length: 16 residues. J gave up 5 bases and V 6 bases, and 12 bases lay outside the gene matches. Germline V gives CDR1 KGHSH, CDR2 LQKENI. The CDR3 reads CASSKLAGERSHEQYF. The CDR3 bases are TGTGCCAGCTCTAAACTAGCGGGAGAGCGCAGCCACGAGCAGTACTTC.

The rearrangement links TRBV9 to TRBJ2-5, with a weak D call TRBD2 (6 bases). This CDR3 contains 16 residues. From germline, CDR1 is SGDLS and CDR2 YYNGEE. With 0 bases removed from V and 3 bases from J, the gap between germline ends came to 15 bases. As DNA, the CDR3 is TGTGCCAGCAGCGTAGCTGGGCTAGCGTTCGAAGAGACCCAGTACTTC. This codes for CASSVAGLAFEETQYF.

V gene TRBV6-6 combines with J gene TRBJ2-4; TRBD1 is a possible D gene (6 bases). From germline, CDR1 is MNHNY and CDR2 SVGAGI (reference sequence). Trimming cost V 0 bases and J 7 bases, with 10 bases left between them. The CDR3 spans 14 residues. The CDR3 sequence is CASSYSRGKNIQYF. DNA for the CDR3: TGTGCCAGCAGTTACTCAAGGGGGAAGAACATTCAGTACTTC.

The chain has TRBV6-1 and TRBJ2-3; 9 positions match TRBD2. Germline V gene lookup returns CDR1 MNHNS and CDR2 SASEGT. The CDR3 consists of 16 residues. Germline trimming cut 4 bases from V and 0 bases from J; bases unmatched to any gene: 5. The DNA of the CDR3 is TGTGCCAGCAGTGCGACTAGCGGATCTAGCACAGATACGCAGTATTTT. This encodes CASSATSGSSTDTQYF.

This chain uses TRBV12-3 or TRBV12-4 with TRBJ2-3; D is unclear. This CDR3 spans 13 amino acids. Trimming took 6 bases from V and 6 from J, leaving 13 bases between them. CDR3 loop: CASSLVALDTQYF. In DNA, the CDR3 is TGTGCCAGCAGCCTGGTCGCGCTGGATACGCAGTATTTT.

The genes are TRBV5-5 and TRBJ2-7, with 7 bases lining up with TRBD1. Trimming took 0 bases from V and 7 from J; bases not matched to a gene: 10. The germline V gene has CDR1 SGHKS and CDR2 YYEKEE (reference sequence). CDR3 length: 15 amino acids. This chain's CDR3 is CASSLAWDSPLEQYV. The DNA of the CDR3 is TGTGCCAGCAGCTTGGCTTGGGACAGCCCCTTGGAGCAGTACGTC.

This clone was observed a few times. V gene TRBV19 combines with J gene TRBJ2-1; TRBD2 matches at 9 bases. Germline loops: CDR1 LNHDA, CDR2 SQIVND (reference sequence). V shed 3 bases, J shed 6 bases, and the junction held 6 bases outside the gene matches. The CDR3 has 15 residues. CDR3 sequence: CASSISLAGSNEQFF. DNA of the CDR3: TGTGCCAGTAGTATCTCCCTAGCGGGATCCAATGAGCAGTTCTTC.

The rearrangement links TRBV14 to TRBJ2-2; possibly TRBD1 for D (6 bases). The CDR3 is 18 residues long. Between the trimmed V and J ends, which lost 0 bases and 1 base, there was a span of 15 bases. Germline CDR1 SGHDN, CDR2 FVKESK. The CDR3 loop reads CASSQDGFGTLNTGELFF. CDR3 DNA sequence: TGTGCCAGCAGCCAAGATGGGTTTGGGACACTGAACACCGGGGAGCTGTTTTTT.

V is TRBV5-1 and J is TRBJ2-5; the D gene is possibly TRBD2 (6 bases). Germline CDR1 is SGHRS and CDR2 is YFSETQ. The CDR3 is made up of 16 amino acids. V was cut by 4 bases and J by 4 bases, with 20 bases left in between. In DNA, the CDR3 is TGCGCCAGCAGCCCCCAGGTGGGAGGCGGAGCAGAGACCCAGTACTTC. Translating it yields CASSPQVGGGAETQYF.

The rearrangement uses TRBV6-6 and TRBJ2-1; TRBD2 aligns across 9 bases. This CDR3 has 16 residues. Per germline, CDR1 MNHNY and CDR2 SVGAGI (reference sequence). With 4 bases clipped from V and 4 bases from J, the junction kept 8 bases outside the gene matches. The CDR3 DNA reads TGTGCCAGCAGTTCCCCTCTAGCGGGAAGTTACAATGAGCAGTTCTTC. The encoded protein is CASSSPLAGSYNEQFF.

This clone occurred once. V usage is TRBV5-4 and J usage is TRBJ2-5; possibly TRBD1 for D (6 bases). V was cut by 10 bases and J by 5 bases, with 21 bases left in between. This CDR3 spans 14 amino acids. Germline V gene lookup returns CDR1 SGHNT and CDR2 YYREEE (reference sequence). CDR3 protein: CAYTGNSLGETQYF. Here the CDR3 DNA reads TGTGCCTACACAGGGAACAGCCTAGGGGAGACCCAGTACTTC.

The chain is built from TRBV4-2 and TRBJ2-1; 10 bases match TRBD2. CDR1 is LGHNA and CDR2 is YNFKEQ in the germline V gene. The CDR3 totals 16 residues. The V segment lost 0 bases and the J segment 7 bases; nucleotides outside the gene matches: 6. CDR3 region: CASSQDPSAGGNEQFF. In DNA form, the CDR3 reads TGTGCCAGCAGCCAAGATCCCTCAGCGGGGGGGAATGAGCAGTTCTTC.